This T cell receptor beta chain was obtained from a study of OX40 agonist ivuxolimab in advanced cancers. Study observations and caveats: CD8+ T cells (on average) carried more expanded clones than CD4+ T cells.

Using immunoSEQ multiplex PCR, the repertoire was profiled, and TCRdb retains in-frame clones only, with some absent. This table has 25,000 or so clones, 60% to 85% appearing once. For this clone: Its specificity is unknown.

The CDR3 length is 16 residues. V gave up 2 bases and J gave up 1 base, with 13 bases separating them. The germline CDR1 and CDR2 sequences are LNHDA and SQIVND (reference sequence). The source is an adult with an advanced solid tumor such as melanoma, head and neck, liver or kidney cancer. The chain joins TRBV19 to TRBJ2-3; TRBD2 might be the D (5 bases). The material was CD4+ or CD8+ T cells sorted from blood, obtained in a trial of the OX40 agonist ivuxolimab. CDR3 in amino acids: CASSIRRSPGTDTQYF. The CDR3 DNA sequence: TGTGCCAGTAGTATAAGGAGGTCACCAGGCACAGATACGCAGTATTTT.